This T cell receptor (beta chain) was retrieved from a study of blood T cell repertoires in COVID-19 (dated by TCRdb to 2020 to 2021). Concerning the study at large: Samples from collaborators originated in the United States, Italy and Spain and spanned both the acute and convalescent phases of COVID-19. Sample metadata almost always included a de-identified subject ID, COVID-19 status, age in years and sex. The repertoires were made available in a free public database intended to serve as a resource for research on the immune response to SARS-CoV-2. HLA class I and class II types, where available, came from metadata supplied by the sample provider rather than from assay-based typing. The prospective study material was composed of cDNA or gDNA derived from T cells, B-cell-depleted T cells, or PBMCs. Deeply sampled blood TCRbeta repertoires from subjects exposed to, actively infected with, or recovered from COVID-19 were included in the dataset. Samples came from the ongoing ImmuneRACE study (first 160 participants) plus 1,254 subjects from 6 global collaborators.

Reading from cysteine to phenylalanine, the CDR3 counts 12 amino acids. Kept here is only the CDR3 DNA, which spans 36 bases and is read in frame from base 1. The junction carries 5 bases between V and J, which are trimmed by 3 bases and 4 bases respectively. About this clone itself: There is no known antigen for this receptor. The record has no base qualities; no much larger clone is one base away.

On the study overall, not on this receptor specifically: The quantity of clinical and demographic metadata differed by source and by participant and was supplied without curation.

The immunoSEQ Assay, a bias-controlled multiplex PCR, was used to amplify TCRbeta CDR3 regions from genomic DNA. Processing in the source paper ran as follows. The number of nucleated cells in each sample was estimated by amplification of reference gene primers within the assay. Sequence reads were collapsed and filtered to measure the absolute abundance of every unique TCRbeta CDR3 rearrangement. Productive Simpson clonality was computed per sample as the square root of Simpson's diversity index over productive rearrangements. TCRdb limited this immuneACCESS table to in-frame rearrangements with V and J called. A share of clones is missing; checked studies link under half to unresolved V genes, and the rest is unexplained. D and trimming come from the DNA, and the V and J calls and clone size come from that table. The sample table shows tens of thousands of clones, and roughly 87% are seen once. About 5.8% of the sample lies in the top ten.

Each collaborating institution followed its own protocols to collect whole blood in K2EDTA tubes. For TCRbeta analysis, collaborators shipped samples as frozen whole blood, isolated PBMCs, or DNA extracted from either of those sample types. Sequencing used peripheral blood. The sequence joins TRBV12-3 or TRBV12-4 to TRBJ2-3; the D gene remains uncertain. The sequence was obtained from a man aged 55 to 70 with active COVID-19. The DNA reads TGTGCCAGCAGTTTTGGCCCAGATACGCAGTATTTT. The resulting protein is CASSFGPDTQYF.